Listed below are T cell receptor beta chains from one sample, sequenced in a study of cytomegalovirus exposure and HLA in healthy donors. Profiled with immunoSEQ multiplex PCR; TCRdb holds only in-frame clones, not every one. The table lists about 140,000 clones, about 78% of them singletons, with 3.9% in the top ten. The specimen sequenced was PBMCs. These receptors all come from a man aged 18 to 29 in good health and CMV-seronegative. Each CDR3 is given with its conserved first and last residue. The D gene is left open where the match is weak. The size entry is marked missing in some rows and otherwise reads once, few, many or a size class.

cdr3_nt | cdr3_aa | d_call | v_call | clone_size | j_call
TGTGCCAGCAGTGGACAGGGGTTATCTGGAAACACCATATATTTT | CASSGQGLSGNTIYF | TRBD1 | TRBV2 | NA | TRBJ1-3
TGCGCCAGCAGCCCCACGACAGGGTGGGGAACTGAAGCTTTCTTT | CASSPTTGWGTEAFF | TRBD1 | TRBV4-1 | NA | TRBJ1-1
TGCGCCAGGGGAGTAACTGGAAACACCATATATTTT | CARGVTGNTIYF | NA | TRBV23-1 | NA | TRBJ1-3
TGTGCCATCAGTGAGTCGGACAGGGGCTCCTACGAGCAGTACTTC | CAISESDRGSYEQYF | TRBD1 | TRBV10-3 | few | TRBJ2-7
TGTGCCAGCACCCGAATCCCAGGGAACCAAGAGACCCAGTACTTC | CASTRIPGNQETQYF | NA | TRBV7-2 | few | TRBJ2-5
TGCGCCAGCAGCCAAGTAAGGTCTCTAGGGGGTTTCACAGATACGCAGTATTTT | CASSQVRSLGGFTDTQYF | NA | TRBV4-1 | NA | TRBJ2-3
TGTGCCAGCAGTTCCGGGACAGCTCCTGGGGCCAACGTCCTGACTTTC | CASSSGTAPGANVLTF | TRBD1 | TRBV2 | NA | TRBJ2-6
TGTGCCAGCAGCTTAGGGGGAGGTAGGGGCACCGGGGAGCTGTTTTTT | CASSLGGGRGTGELFF | NA | TRBV11-2 | NA | TRBJ2-2
TGTGCCAGCAGCCGAAGCGGCCAGGAATACAATGAGCAGTTCTTC | CASSRSGQEYNEQFF | NA | TRBV9 | NA | TRBJ2-1
TGTGCCAGCAGTGAAGGACGGGGTGAAGCTTTCTTT | CASSEGRGEAFF | NA | TRBV25-1 | NA | TRBJ1-1
TGTGCCAGTATCGGGACTAGTAGCTACGAGCAGTACTTC | CASIGTSSYEQYF | TRBD2 | TRBV19 | NA | TRBJ2-7
TGTGCCAGCAGCCCCCCTGGGTTGAGGGCGGGTGAAAAACTGTTTTTT | CASSPPGLRAGEKLFF | NA | TRBV5-5 | NA | TRBJ1-4
TGCACCAGCAGCCAAGATTGGCTAGCGGGAAGGGGCAATGAGCAGTTCTTC | CTSSQDWLAGRGNEQFF | NA | TRBV1 | NA | TRBJ2-1
TGTGCCAGCAGTTGGGGAGGGACAGATACGCAGTATTTT | CASSWGGTDTQYF | TRBD2 | TRBV27 | NA | TRBJ2-3
TGTGCCAGCAGTACAGGGACCTACGAGCAGTACTTC | CASSTGTYEQYF | NA | TRBV5-6 | NA | TRBJ2-7
TGCGCCAGCAGCTTGATCAGCGGGAGCACCTACGAGCAGTACTTC | CASSLISGSTYEQYF | TRBD2 | TRBV5-1 | NA | TRBJ2-7
TGTGCCAGCAGCGCAGGGGACAGGGTGGGGGAGCAGTACTTC | CASSAGDRVGEQYF | TRBD1 | TRBV7-9 | NA | TRBJ2-7
TGTGCCAGCAGCGTAAGAGCCTCCGACTCTGGGGCCAACGTCCTGACTTTC | CASSVRASDSGANVLTF | NA | TRBV5-5 | once | TRBJ2-6
TGTGCCTGGGGGACAGGGGGGAGTGTCACCATATATTTT | CAWGTGGSVTIYF | TRBD1 | TRBV30 | few | TRBJ1-3
TGTGCCAGCAGCCTCAGGGGCCTCTATGGCTACACCTTC | CASSLRGLYGYTF | NA | TRBV5-8 | NA | TRBJ1-2
TGTGCCAGCAGCAAATATTGGAGACAGTCCTACGAGCAGTACTTC | CASSKYWRQSYEQYF | NA | TRBV21-1 | NA | TRBJ2-7
TGTGCCAGTAGTGGAATGACAGCCCGTACTGAAGCTTTCTTT | CASSGMTARTEAFF | NA | TRBV19 | NA | TRBJ1-1
TGTGCCAGCAGTTTCTCCGAGGGTAAAAACACTGAAGCTTTCTTT | CASSFSEGKNTEAFF | NA | TRBV28 | NA | TRBJ1-1
TGTGCCAGCAGTGGGGGGCCTGCCAATGAGCAGTTCTTC | CASSGGPANEQFF | NA | TRBV2 | NA | TRBJ2-1
TGTGCCAGCAGCCGGGGGACTGAACGAGAGCAGTTCTTC | CASSRGTEREQFF | NA | TRBV27 | NA | TRBJ2-1
TGTGCCAGCAGCTTAGGGCCACGGGGGGGGACCCAGTACTTC | CASSLGPRGGTQYF | TRBD2 | TRBV7-2 | few | TRBJ2-5
TGTGCCAGCAGTTACCCGGGATTAGGGAACACCGGGGAGCTGTTTTTT | CASSYPGLGNTGELFF | NA | TRBV6-6 | NA | TRBJ2-2
TGTGCCAGCAGCCCTCCTAGCGGGACGACCTACGAGCAGTACTTC | CASSPPSGTTYEQYF | TRBD2 | TRBV7-8 | NA | TRBJ2-7
TGCGCCAGCAGGGCCACTAGCGGGAGTTCCTACGAGCAGTACTTC | CASRATSGSSYEQYF | TRBD2 | TRBV5-1 | NA | TRBJ2-7
TGTGCCAGCAGCTTAACGGCCGGGTCCCATAATTCACCCCTCCACTTT | CASSLTAGSHNSPLHF | NA | TRBV7-3 | NA | TRBJ1-6
TGTGCCAGTTCCGCGCAATACGGACTAGTCTTAGATACGCAGTATTTT | CASSAQYGLVLDTQYF | TRBD2 | TRBV19 | NA | TRBJ2-3
TGTGCCAGCAGTCCAACCAGGGGGGCGGGAAACACCATATATTTT | CASSPTRGAGNTIYF | TRBD1 | TRBV2 | NA | TRBJ1-3
TGTGCCAGCAGCGTAGGGGAAGGGGAAGGCGGCAATCAGCCCCAGCATTTT | CASSVGEGEGGNQPQHF | NA | TRBV9 | NA | TRBJ1-5
TGTGCCAGCAGTGAAGAATTATCAGGTGGGAGGTACGAGCAGTACTTC | CASSEELSGGRYEQYF | NA | TRBV2 | NA | TRBJ2-7
TGTGCCAGCAGCCCCGAGACAGGGGTCTATGGCTACACCTTC | CASSPETGVYGYTF | TRBD1 | TRBV7-6 | once | TRBJ1-2
TGTGCCAGCTCACCTCTGCAGGGTGGTGGAAACACCATATATTTT | CASSPLQGGGNTIYF | NA | TRBV18 | NA | TRBJ1-3
TGTGCCACCAGCAGATGGACAGGGGCTTACGAGCAGTACTTC | CATSRWTGAYEQYF | TRBD1 | TRBV15 | NA | TRBJ2-7
TGTGCCAGCTCACCACAGGGGCGGGGGAATCAGCCCCAGCATTTT | CASSPQGRGNQPQHF | NA | TRBV18 | NA | TRBJ1-5
TGTGCCAGAAGCAGCCCCTGGGACAGGGGGTGGCCCGAGCAGTACTTC | CARSSPWDRGWPEQYF | NA | TRBV7-5 | NA | TRBJ2-7
TGTGCCAGCAGCGTCACGACAGCGAACACTGAAGCTTTCTTT | CASSVTTANTEAFF | NA | TRBV9 | NA | TRBJ1-1
TGTGCCAGCAGCGACGGGAGATCCTACGAGCAGTACTTC | CASSDGRSYEQYF | NA | TRBV5-6 | NA | TRBJ2-7
TGCGCTAGCAGCTACGAAGGGGTCTGGCCCTCCAGGAACGCGGCTTTCTTT | CASSYEGVWPSRNAAFF | NA | TRBV5-1 | NA | TRBJ1-1